Listed below are T cell receptor beta chains from one sample, sequenced in a study of blood T cell repertoires in COVID-19. The repertoire was sequenced with immunoSEQ multiplex PCR; TCRdb's copy has only in-frame clones and lacks some. The sample has 250,000 or so clones; 70% to 90% are singletons. Sequencing was performed on PBMCs or T cells enriched from blood (not recorded which). The receptor set was obtained from a woman aged 50 to 65 who had been exposed to COVID-19. Each CDR3 is given with its conserved first and last residue. The D gene is left open where the match is weak. Expanded clones get a size class; other rows say once, few or many, or leave the size out.

d_call: -; j_call: TRBJ1-2; clone_size: once; v_call: TRBV20-1; cdr3_aa: CSARGGDGYTF; cdr3_nt: TGCAGTGCCCGGGGGGGAGACGGCTACACCTTC
d_call: -; j_call: TRBJ2-7; clone_size: -; v_call: TRBV7-8; cdr3_aa: CASSRKGSPYEQYF; cdr3_nt: TGTGCCAGCTCGAGGAAGGGGTCCCCCTACGAGCAGTACTTC
d_call: -; j_call: TRBJ2-7; clone_size: -; v_call: TRBV12-3/TRBV12-4; cdr3_aa: CASSLGQIYEQYF; cdr3_nt: TGTGCCAGCAGCCTCGGACAGATCTACGAGCAGTACTTC
d_call: -; j_call: TRBJ1-2; clone_size: -; v_call: TRBV10-3; cdr3_aa: CAISGLAYGYTF; cdr3_nt: TGTGCCATCAGTGGGTTGGCCTATGGCTACACCTTC
d_call: -; j_call: TRBJ1-1; clone_size: -; v_call: TRBV27; cdr3_aa: CASSLSRVNTEAFF; cdr3_nt: TGTGCCAGCAGTTTATCGCGAGTGAACACTGAAGCTTTCTTT
d_call: -; j_call: TRBJ1-5; clone_size: -; v_call: TRBV5-6; cdr3_aa: CASSLGQANNQPQHF; cdr3_nt: TGTGCCAGCAGCTTGGGCCAGGCTAACAATCAGCCCCAGCATTTT
d_call: TRBD1; j_call: TRBJ2-2; clone_size: -; v_call: TRBV2; cdr3_aa: CASMRTGLRELFF; cdr3_nt: TGTGCCAGCATGAGGACAGGTCTTCGGGAGCTGTTTTTT
d_call: TRBD1; j_call: TRBJ1-4; clone_size: -; v_call: TRBV25-1; cdr3_aa: CASLPDRDSEKLFF; cdr3_nt: TGTGCCAGCTTACCGGACAGGGATTCGGAAAAACTGTTTTTT
d_call: -; j_call: TRBJ1-5; clone_size: -; v_call: TRBV3-1/TRBV3-2; cdr3_aa: CASSPGVVTGQPQHF; cdr3_nt: TGTGCCAGCAGCCCGGGGGTGGTGACGGGGCAGCCCCAGCATTTT
d_call: -; j_call: TRBJ2-7; clone_size: -; v_call: TRBV27; cdr3_aa: CASSLTVFYEQYF; cdr3_nt: TGTGCCAGCAGTTTGACAGTCTTTTACGAGCAGTACTTC
d_call: TRBD1; j_call: TRBJ1-1; clone_size: -; v_call: TRBV5-1; cdr3_aa: CASSLARGPTEAFF; cdr3_nt: TGCGCCAGCAGCTTGGCAAGGGGGCCCACTGAAGCTTTCTTT
d_call: TRBD1; j_call: TRBJ1-2; clone_size: -; v_call: TRBV29-1; cdr3_aa: CSVETGGARGYTF; cdr3_nt: TGCAGCGTTGAGACAGGGGGAGCGCGGGGCTACACCTTC
d_call: -; j_call: TRBJ1-1; clone_size: -; v_call: TRBV10-3; cdr3_aa: CAIDQGLGEAFF; cdr3_nt: TGTGCCATCGATCAGGGATTAGGTGAAGCTTTCTTT
d_call: TRBD1; j_call: TRBJ2-7; clone_size: -; v_call: TRBV12-3/TRBV12-4; cdr3_aa: CASMGTGAYEQYF; cdr3_nt: TGTGCCAGCATGGGGACAGGGGCCTACGAGCAGTACTTC
d_call: -; j_call: TRBJ1-1; clone_size: -; v_call: TRBV6-1; cdr3_aa: CASSEYGFGRTEAFF; cdr3_nt: TGTGCCAGCAGTGAGTATGGGTTCGGGAGGACTGAAGCTTTCTTT
d_call: TRBD1; j_call: TRBJ2-1; clone_size: -; v_call: TRBV9; cdr3_aa: CASSVAGTANNEQFF; cdr3_nt: TGTGCCAGCAGCGTAGCCGGGACAGCCAACAATGAGCAGTTCTTC
d_call: TRBD1; j_call: TRBJ2-5; clone_size: once; v_call: TRBV18; cdr3_aa: CASSLGQGGTQYF; cdr3_nt: TGTGCCAGCTCACTAGGACAGGGAGGGACCCAGTACTTC
d_call: -; j_call: TRBJ1-2; clone_size: -; v_call: TRBV7-8; cdr3_aa: CASSSARGNYGYTF; cdr3_nt: TGTGCCAGCAGCTCGGCAAGGGGTAACTATGGCTACACCTTC
d_call: TRBD1; j_call: TRBJ2-3; clone_size: -; v_call: TRBV29-1; cdr3_aa: CSVGTGDTQYF; cdr3_nt: TGCAGCGTCGGGACAGGAGATACGCAGTATTTT
d_call: -; j_call: TRBJ1-2; clone_size: -; v_call: TRBV4-1; cdr3_aa: CASSQEVSFSGGYTF; cdr3_nt: TGCGCCAGCAGCCAAGAGGTGTCCTTCTCAGGTGGCTACACCTTC